This T cell receptor (beta chain) was identified during a study of shared clonotypes between healthy human individuals. V shed 4 bases and J 4 bases; nucleotides not matched to a gene: 5. This CDR3 is built from 15 residues. The V gene's germline CDR1 is SGHTA and CDR2 FQGTGA. Here immunoSEQ multiplex PCR was the method, and the copy in TCRdb shows in-frame clones only, minus some. The repertoire consists of about a million clones, with approximately 80% occurring once and the leading ten covering roughly 0.83%. This TCR was recovered from a man aged 18 to 29 in good health. Some clones in this sample may be carry-over from other donors' samples. The sequencing sample was made of memory CD4+ T cells from PBMCs. Subset given: CD45RA-negative fraction. The V and J genes are TRBV7-3 and TRBJ2-2; 8 nucleotides line up with TRBD1. The CDR3 region is CASSSQGAGTGELFF. Written as DNA, the CDR3 is TGTGCCAGCAGCTCCCAGGGGGCGGGCACCGGGGAGCTGTTTTTT.